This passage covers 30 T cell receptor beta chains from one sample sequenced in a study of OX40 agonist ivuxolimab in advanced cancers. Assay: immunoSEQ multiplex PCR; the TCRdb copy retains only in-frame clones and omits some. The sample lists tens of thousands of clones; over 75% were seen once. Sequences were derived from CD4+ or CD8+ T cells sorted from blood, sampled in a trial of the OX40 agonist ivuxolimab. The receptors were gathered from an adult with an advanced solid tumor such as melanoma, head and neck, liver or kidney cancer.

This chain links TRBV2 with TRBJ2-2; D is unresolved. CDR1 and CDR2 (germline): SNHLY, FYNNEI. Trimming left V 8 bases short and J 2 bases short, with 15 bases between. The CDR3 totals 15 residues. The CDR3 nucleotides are TGTGCCAGCCGGCTTTTGGGTGTAAACACCGGGGAGCTGTTTTTT. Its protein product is CASRLLGVNTGELFF.

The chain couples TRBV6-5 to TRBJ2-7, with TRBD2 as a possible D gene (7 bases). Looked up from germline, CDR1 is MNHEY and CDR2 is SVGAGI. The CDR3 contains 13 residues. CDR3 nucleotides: TGTGCTAGGGGGGGGGAGTTCTTGGACGAGCAGTACTTC. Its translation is CARGGEFLDEQYF.

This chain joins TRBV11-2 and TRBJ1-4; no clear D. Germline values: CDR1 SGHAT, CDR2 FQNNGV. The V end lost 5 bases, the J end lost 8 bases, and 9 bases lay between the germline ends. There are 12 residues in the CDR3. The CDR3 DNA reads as TGTGCCAGCAGCCTGCGCCGGGAAAAACTGTTTTTT. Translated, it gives CASSLRREKLFF.

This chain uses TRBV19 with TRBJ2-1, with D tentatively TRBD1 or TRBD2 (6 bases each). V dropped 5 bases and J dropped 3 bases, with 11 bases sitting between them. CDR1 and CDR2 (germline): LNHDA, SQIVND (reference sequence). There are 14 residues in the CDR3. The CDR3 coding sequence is TGTGCCAGTAGTGACGGGGGCTACTACAATGAGCAGTTCTTC. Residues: CASSDGGYYNEQFF.

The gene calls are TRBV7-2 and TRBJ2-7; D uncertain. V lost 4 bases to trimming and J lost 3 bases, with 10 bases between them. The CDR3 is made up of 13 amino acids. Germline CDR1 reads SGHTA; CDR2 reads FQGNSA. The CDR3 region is CASSYVTSYEQYF. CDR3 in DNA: TGTGCCAGCAGCTACGTAACCAGCTACGAGCAGTACTTC.

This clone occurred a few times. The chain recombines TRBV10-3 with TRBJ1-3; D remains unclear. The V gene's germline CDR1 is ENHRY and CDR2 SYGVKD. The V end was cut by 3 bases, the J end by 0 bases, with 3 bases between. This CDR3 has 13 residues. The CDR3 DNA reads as TGTGCCATCAGTGAATCCTCTGGAAACACCATATATTTT. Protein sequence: CAISESSGNTIYF.

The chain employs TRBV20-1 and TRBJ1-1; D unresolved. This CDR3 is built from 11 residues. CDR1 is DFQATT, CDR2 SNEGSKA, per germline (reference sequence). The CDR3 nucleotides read TGCAGCCTGACCGGGGTCACTGAAGCTTTCTTT. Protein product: CSLTGVTEAFF.

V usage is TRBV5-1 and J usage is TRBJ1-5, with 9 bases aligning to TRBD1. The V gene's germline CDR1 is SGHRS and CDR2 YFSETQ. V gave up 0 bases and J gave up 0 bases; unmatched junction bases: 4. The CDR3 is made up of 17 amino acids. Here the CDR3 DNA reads TGCGCCAGCAGCTTGGACGGGACAGGGCTTAGCAATCAGCCCCAGCATTTT. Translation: CASSLDGTGLSNQPQHF.

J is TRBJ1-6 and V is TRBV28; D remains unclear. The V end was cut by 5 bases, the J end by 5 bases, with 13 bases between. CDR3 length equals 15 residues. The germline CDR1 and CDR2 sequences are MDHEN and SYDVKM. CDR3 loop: CASSPNQWDNSPLHF. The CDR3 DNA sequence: TGTGCCAGCAGTCCCAACCAGTGGGATAATTCACCCCTCCACTTT.

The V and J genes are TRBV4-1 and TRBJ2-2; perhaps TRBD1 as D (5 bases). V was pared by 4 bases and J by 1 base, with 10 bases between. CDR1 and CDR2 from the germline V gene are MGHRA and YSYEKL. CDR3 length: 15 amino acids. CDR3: CASSLGQGNTGELFF. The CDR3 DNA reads TGCGCCAGCAGCCTGGGCCAGGGGAACACCGGGGAGCTGTTTTTT.

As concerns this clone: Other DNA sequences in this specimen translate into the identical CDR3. CDR3: CASSPEETQYF. In DNA, the CDR3 is TGTGCCAGCTCACCAGAGGAGACCCAGTACTTC. The rearrangement links TRBV18 to TRBJ2-5; no clear D. Germline V lookup: CDR1 KGHSH, CDR2 LQKENI. V gave up 2 bases and J gave up 5 bases, with 3 bases separating them. The CDR3 contains 11 residues.

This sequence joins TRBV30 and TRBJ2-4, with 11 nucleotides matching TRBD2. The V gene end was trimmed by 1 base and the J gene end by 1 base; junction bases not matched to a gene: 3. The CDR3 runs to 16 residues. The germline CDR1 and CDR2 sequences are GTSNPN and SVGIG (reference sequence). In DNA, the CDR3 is TGTGCCTGGAGTGCCCTAGCGGGAGGTGCCAAAAACATTCAGTACTTC. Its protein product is CAWSALAGGAKNIQYF.

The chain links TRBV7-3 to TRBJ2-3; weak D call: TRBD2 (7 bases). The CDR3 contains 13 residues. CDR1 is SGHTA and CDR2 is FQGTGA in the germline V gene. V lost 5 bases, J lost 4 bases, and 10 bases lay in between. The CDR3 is CASSRGGADTQYF. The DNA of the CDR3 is TGTGCCAGCAGCCGAGGGGGGGCAGATACGCAGTATTTT.

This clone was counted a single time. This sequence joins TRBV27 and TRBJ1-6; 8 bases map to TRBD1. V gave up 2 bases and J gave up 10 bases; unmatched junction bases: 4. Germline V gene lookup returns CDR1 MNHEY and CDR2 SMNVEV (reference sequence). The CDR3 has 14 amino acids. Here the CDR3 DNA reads TGTGCCAGCAGTTTAGGACAGGGCTCATCACCCCTCCACTTT. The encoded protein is CASSLGQGSSPLHF.

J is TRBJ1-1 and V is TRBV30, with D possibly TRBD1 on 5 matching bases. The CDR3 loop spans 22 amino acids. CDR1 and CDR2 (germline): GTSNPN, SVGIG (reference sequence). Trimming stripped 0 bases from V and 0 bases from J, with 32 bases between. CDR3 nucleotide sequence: TGTGCCTGGAGTGTAGGGGCAAGGTGGACGACAGAACTTCGCCTAATGAACACTGAAGCTTTCTTT. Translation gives CAWSVGARWTTELRLMNTEAFF. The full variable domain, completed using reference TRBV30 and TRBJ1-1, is SQTIHQWPATLVQPVGSPLSLECTVEGTSNPNLYWYRQAAGRGLQLLFYSVGIGQISSEVPQNLSASRPQDRQFILSSKKLLLSDSGFYLCAWSVGARWTTELRLMNTEAFFGQGTRLTVV.

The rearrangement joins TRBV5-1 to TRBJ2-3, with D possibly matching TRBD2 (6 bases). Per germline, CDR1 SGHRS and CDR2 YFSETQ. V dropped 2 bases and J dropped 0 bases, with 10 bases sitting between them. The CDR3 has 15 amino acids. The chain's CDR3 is CASSFLASSTDTQYF. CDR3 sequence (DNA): TGCGCCAGCAGCTTCCTAGCGAGTAGCACAGATACGCAGTATTTT.

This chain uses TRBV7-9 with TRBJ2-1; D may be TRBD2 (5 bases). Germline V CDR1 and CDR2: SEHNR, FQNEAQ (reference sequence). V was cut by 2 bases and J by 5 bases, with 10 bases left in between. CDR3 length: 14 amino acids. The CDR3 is CASSLTGVHNEQFF. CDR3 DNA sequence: TGTGCCAGCAGCTTAACCGGGGTGCACAATGAGCAGTTCTTC.

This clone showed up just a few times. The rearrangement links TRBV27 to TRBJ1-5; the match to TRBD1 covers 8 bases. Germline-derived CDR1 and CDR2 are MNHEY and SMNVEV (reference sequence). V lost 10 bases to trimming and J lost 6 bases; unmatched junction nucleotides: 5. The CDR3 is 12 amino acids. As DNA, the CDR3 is TGTGCCACCTGGACAGGGCGTCAGCCCCAGCATTTT. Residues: CATWTGRQPQHF.

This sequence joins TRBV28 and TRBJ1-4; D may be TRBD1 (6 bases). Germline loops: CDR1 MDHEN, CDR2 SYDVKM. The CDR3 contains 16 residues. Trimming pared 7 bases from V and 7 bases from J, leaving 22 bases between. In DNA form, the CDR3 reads TGTGCCAGCATAAGGGGTTACGGACAGTATCTTGAAAAACTGTTTTTT. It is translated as CASIRGYGQYLEKLFF. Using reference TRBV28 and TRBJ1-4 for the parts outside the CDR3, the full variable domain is DVKVTQSSRYLVKRTGEKVFLECVQDMDHENMFWYRQDPGLGLRLIYFSYDVKMKEKGDIPEGYSVSREKKERFSLILESASTNQTSMYLCASIRGYGQYLEKLFFGSGTQLSVL.

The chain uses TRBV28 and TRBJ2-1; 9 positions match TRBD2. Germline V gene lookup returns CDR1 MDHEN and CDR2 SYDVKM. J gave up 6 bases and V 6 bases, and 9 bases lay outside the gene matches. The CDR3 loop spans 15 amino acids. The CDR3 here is CASSPAGGSTNEQFF. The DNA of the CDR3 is TGTGCCAGCAGCCCAGCGGGGGGCTCCACCAATGAGCAGTTCTTC.

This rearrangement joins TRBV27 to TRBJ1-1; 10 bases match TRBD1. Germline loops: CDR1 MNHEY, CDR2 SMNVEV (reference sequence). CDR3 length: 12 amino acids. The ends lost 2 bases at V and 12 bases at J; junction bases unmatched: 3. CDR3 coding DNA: TGTGCCAGCAGTTTAGGGACAGGGGAACCTTTCTTT. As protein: CASSLGTGEPFF.

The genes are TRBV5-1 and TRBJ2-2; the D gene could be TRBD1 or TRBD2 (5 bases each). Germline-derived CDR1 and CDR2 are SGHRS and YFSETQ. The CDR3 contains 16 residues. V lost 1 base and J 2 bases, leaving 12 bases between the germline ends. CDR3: CASSLPGAGNTGELFF. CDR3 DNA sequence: TGCGCCAGCAGCTTGCCCGGGGCGGGCAACACCGGGGAGCTGTTTTTT.

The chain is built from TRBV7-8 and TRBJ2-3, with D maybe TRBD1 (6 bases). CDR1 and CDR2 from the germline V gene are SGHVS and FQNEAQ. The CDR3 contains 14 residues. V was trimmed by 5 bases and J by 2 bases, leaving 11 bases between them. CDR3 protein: CASSATGSTDTQYF. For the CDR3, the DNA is TGTGCCAGCAGCGCAACAGGGTCCACAGATACGCAGTATTTT.

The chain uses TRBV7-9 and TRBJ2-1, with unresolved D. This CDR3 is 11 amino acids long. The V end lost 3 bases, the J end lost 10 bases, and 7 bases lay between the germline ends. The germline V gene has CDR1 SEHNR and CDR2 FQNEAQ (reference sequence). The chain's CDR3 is CASSFLGEQFF. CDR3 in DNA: TGTGCCAGCAGCTTCTTAGGAGAGCAGTTCTTC.

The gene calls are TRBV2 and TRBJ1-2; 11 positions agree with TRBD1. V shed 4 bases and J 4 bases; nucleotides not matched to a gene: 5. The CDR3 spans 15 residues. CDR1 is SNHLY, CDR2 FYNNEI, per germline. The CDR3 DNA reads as TGTGCCAGCAGTGTGGACAGGGGGCGCCCCTATGGCTACACCTTC. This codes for CASSVDRGRPYGYTF.

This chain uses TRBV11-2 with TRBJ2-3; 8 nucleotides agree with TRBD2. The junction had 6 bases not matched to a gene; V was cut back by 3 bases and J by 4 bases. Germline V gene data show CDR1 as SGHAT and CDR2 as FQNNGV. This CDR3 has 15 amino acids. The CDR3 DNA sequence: TGTGCCAGCAGCTTGGCGACTAGCGCTTCAGATACGCAGTATTTT. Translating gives CASSLATSASDTQYF.

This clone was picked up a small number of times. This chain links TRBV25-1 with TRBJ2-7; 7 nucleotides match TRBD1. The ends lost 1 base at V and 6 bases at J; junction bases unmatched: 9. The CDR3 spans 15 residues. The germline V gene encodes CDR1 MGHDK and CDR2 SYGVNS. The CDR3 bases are TGTGCCAGCAGTGAATTCGGGACAGAGATTTGCGAGCAGTACGTC. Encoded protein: CASSEFGTEICEQYV.

DNA of the CDR3: TGTGCCAGCAGCTTGGCCGTGGTGGGGACAGGACGGGGCTACACCTTC. It yields the protein CASSLAVVGTGRGYTF. This chain links TRBV5-5 with TRBJ1-2; 8 nucleotides line up with TRBD1. This CDR3 comprises 16 residues. Trimming at V came to 0 bases and at J to 8 bases, leaving 12 bases not matched to a gene. Germline V gene sequence: CDR1 SGHKS, CDR2 YYEKEE (reference sequence).

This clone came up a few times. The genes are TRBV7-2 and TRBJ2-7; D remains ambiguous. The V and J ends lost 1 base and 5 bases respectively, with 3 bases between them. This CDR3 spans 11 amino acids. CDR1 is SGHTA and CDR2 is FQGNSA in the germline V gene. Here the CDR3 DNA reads TGTGCCAGCAGCTTAGTCAACGAGCAGTACTTC. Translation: CASSLVNEQYF.

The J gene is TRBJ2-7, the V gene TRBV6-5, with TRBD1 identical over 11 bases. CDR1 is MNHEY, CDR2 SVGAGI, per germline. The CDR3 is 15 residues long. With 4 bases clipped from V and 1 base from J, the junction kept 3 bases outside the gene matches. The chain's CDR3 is CASSSRDRGSYEQYF. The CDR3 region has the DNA TGTGCCAGCAGTTCCCGGGACAGGGGGTCCTACGAGCAGTACTTC.